These 14 T cell receptor beta chains were all obtained from the same sample, sequenced in a study of OX40 agonist ivuxolimab in advanced cancers. Sequencing was performed with immunoSEQ multiplex PCR; in TCRdb, only in-frame clones are kept and a portion is missing. The sample carries some 28,000 clones, approximately 86% recorded once. The source was CD4+ or CD8+ T cells sorted from blood, collected in a trial of the OX40 agonist ivuxolimab. The receptors derive from an adult with an advanced solid tumor such as melanoma, head and neck, liver or kidney cancer.

The chain employs TRBV19 and TRBJ1-5; D is unresolved. The CDR3 is made up of 16 amino acids. V lost 1 base, J lost 4 bases, and 14 bases lay in between. In germline, CDR1 is LNHDA, CDR2 SQIVND (reference sequence). The CDR3, as DNA: TGTGCCAGTAGTATAGGGTTAGAGGGAGGGAATCAGCCCCAGCATTTT. Translating gives CASSIGLEGGNQPQHF.

This sequence joins TRBV11-2 and TRBJ1-5, with 11 bases matching TRBD1. CDR1 and CDR2 (germline): SGHAT, FQNNGV. The length of the CDR3 is 14 residues. V dropped 5 bases and J dropped 6; count of bases not matched to a gene: 3. The CDR3 DNA sequence: TGTGCCAGCAGCCTGGGGACAGGGGGTCAGCCCCAGCATTTT. It is translated as CASSLGTGGQPQHF.

The chain links TRBV7-6 to TRBJ1-1; TRBD1 matches 9 bases. V shed 5 bases, J shed 1 base, and the junction held 11 bases outside the gene matches. The CDR3 extends over 17 amino acids. Germline V gene data show CDR1 as SGHVS and CDR2 as FNYEAQ. CDR3 bases: TGTGCCAGCAGCACCGCGGGACAGGGAGGCGAGAACACTGAAGCTTTCTTT. It yields the protein CASSTAGQGGENTEAFF. Full variable domain (remainder filled in from reference TRBV7-6 and TRBJ1-1): GAGVSQSPRYKVTKRGQDVALRCDPISGHVSLYWYRQALGQGPEFLTYFNYEAQQDKSGLPNDRFSAERPEGSISTLTIQRTEQRDSAMYRCASSTAGQGGENTEAFFGQGTRLTVV.

The chain carries TRBV2 and TRBJ2-3; possibly TRBD1 or TRBD2 for D (5 bases each). This CDR3 region has 15 residues. CDR1 is SNHLY and CDR2 is FYNNEI in the germline V gene. V was shortened by 7 bases and J by 4 bases, with 18 bases between the two germline ends. CDR3 residues: CASNPGPRGADTQYF. The CDR3 nucleotides read TGTGCCAGCAACCCGGGACCCCGTGGGGCAGATACGCAGTATTTT.

V gene TRBV5-6 combines with J gene TRBJ2-3, with 9 bases lining up with TRBD2. The germline gives CDR1 SGHDT, CDR2 YYEEEE. CDR3 length: 16 amino acids. V was pared by 0 bases and J by 0 bases, with 2 bases of the junction left unmatched. CDR3: CASSLVTSGSTDTQYF. CDR3 sequence (DNA): TGTGCCAGCAGCTTGGTGACTAGCGGTAGCACAGATACGCAGTATTTT.

This chain links TRBV5-6 with TRBJ1-1; D is unclear. V was clipped by 5 bases and J by 0 bases, with 8 bases between them. This CDR3 is 13 amino acids long. Per germline, CDR1 SGHDT and CDR2 YYEEEE. As DNA, the CDR3 is TGTGCCAGCAGAGGACCTCTGAACACTGAAGCTTTCTTT. This encodes CASRGPLNTEAFF.

The rearrangement uses TRBV6-5 and TRBJ2-1; TRBD2 aligns across 8 bases. The length of the CDR3 is 13 residues. Per germline, CDR1 MNHEY and CDR2 SVGAGI. The J segment lost 9 bases and the V segment lost 10 bases, leaving 11 bases of the junction unmatched. CDR3 coding DNA: TGTGCCATCAGCCCGGGGGGGGGCTTTGAGCAGTTCTTC. Its protein is CAISPGGGFEQFF.

The genes are TRBV27 and TRBJ2-5, with TRBD1 as a possible D gene (5 bases). Looked up from germline, CDR1 is MNHEY and CDR2 is SMNVEV (reference sequence). Trimming stripped 3 bases from V and 2 bases from J, with 22 bases between. The CDR3 is made up of 18 amino acids. The chain's CDR3 is CASSFESPATASQETQYF. The CDR3 coding sequence is TGTGCCAGCAGTTTCGAATCCCCCGCGACAGCCAGTCAAGAGACCCAGTACTTC.

The V call is TRBV6-1, the J call TRBJ1-2; D gene uncertain. Germline V gives CDR1 MNHNS, CDR2 SASEGT. The V end was cut by 7 bases, the J end by 3 bases, with 15 bases between. This CDR3 contains 14 residues. CDR3: CASTKTTLDYGYTF. CDR3 DNA: TGTGCCAGCACGAAAACGACACTCGACTATGGCTACACCTTC.

V gene TRBV27 combines with J gene TRBJ2-1; D is tentatively TRBD1 or TRBD2 (5 bases each). The CDR3 has 12 amino acids. V dropped 3 bases and J dropped 7 bases, with 7 bases sitting between them. Germline V gene sequence: CDR1 MNHEY, CDR2 SMNVEV (reference sequence). CDR3 residues: CASSFWGNEQFF. The CDR3 bases are TGTGCCAGCAGTTTCTGGGGGAATGAGCAGTTCTTC.

The CDR3 is CASSLLDRGYPLGETQYF. CDR3 nucleotide sequence: TGTGCCAGCAGTCTCCTGGACAGGGGATACCCATTGGGAGAGACCCAGTACTTC. The chain joins TRBV27 to TRBJ2-5, with 9 bases lining up with TRBD1. The V gene's germline CDR1 is MNHEY and CDR2 SMNVEV (reference sequence). The CDR3 sequence is 18 residues long. J lost 4 bases, V lost 5 bases, and 17 bases had no gene match.

The chain uses TRBV14 and TRBJ2-7; D possibly corresponds to TRBD2 (5 bases). CDR1 SGHDN and CDR2 FVKESK come from the germline V gene. The germline V and J ends were trimmed by 1 base and 3 bases, with 13 bases remaining between them. This CDR3 is 15 amino acids long. The CDR3 region has the DNA TGTGCCAGCAGCCAAGGGTGGGCTAGCTACTACGAGCAGTACTTC. Translating gives CASSQGWASYYEQYF.

The chain couples TRBV6-5 to TRBJ2-3; D unresolved. There are 13 residues in the CDR3. The V gene's germline CDR1 is MNHEY and CDR2 SVGAGI. Trimming shortened V by 5 bases and J by 2 bases, and 8 bases separated the two germline ends. The CDR3 spells CASSPPPTDTQYF. CDR3 DNA sequence: TGTGCCAGCAGTCCGCCCCCCACAGATACGCAGTATTTT.

The chain's CDR3 is CASSLATGANVLTF. The CDR3 DNA is TGTGCCAGCAGCTTGGCCACTGGGGCCAACGTCCTGACTTTC. The chain recombines TRBV5-8 with TRBJ2-6; D is ambiguous. This CDR3 has 14 amino acids. The V gene lost 0 bases and the J gene lost 2 bases, with 3 bases spanning the gap. Germline V gene sequence: CDR1 SGHTS, CDR2 YDEGEE.